What follows is one TCR beta chain and its context. Antigen specificity is unknown. Looked up from germline, CDR1 is SGDLS and CDR2 is YYNGEE. The CDR3 has 18 residues. With 1 base clipped from V and 1 base from J, the junction kept 5 bases outside the gene matches. The data are from a study of T-cell memory formation after mild COVID-19. Study-level information: TCR clusters were mostly confined to one donor each.

Each CDR3 protein is one row after TCRdb ran MiXCR on the 5' RACE reads. This sample has approximately 340,000 distinct CDR3 sequences, with less than 20% found just once. General observations from the study: Clones that got smaller from day 15 to 85 had even CD4/CD8, while clones growing later tipped toward CD4+. Whether day 37 second-wave clones are SARS-CoV-2-specific was not confirmed. Pre-infection memory contained some responding clones, which suggested that cross-reactive memory had joined.

Input material: PBMCs or a T cell subset sorted from them (not recorded which). The genes are TRBV9 and TRBJ2-6, with TRBD2 identical over 10 bases. This TCR derives from a man between 18 and 29 years old who had mild COVID-19 (a few samples of this study predate the infection). Cell type and time point are not known. CDR3 nucleotide sequence: TGTGCCAGCAGCGTAAATCTAGCGGGGGAGTCTGGGGCCAACGTCCTGACTTTC. Its protein is CASSVNLAGESGANVLTF.